These T cell receptor beta chains were read from a single sample in a study of T cell responses to AZD1222 COVID-19 vaccine. TCRdb's table, derived via immunoSEQ multiplex PCR, lists solely in-frame clones and lacks some. The repertoire holds 200,000 to 250,000 clones, with 93% as singletons. The sequences come from peripheral blood, collected on day 0 of MenACWY control vaccination. These receptors were taken from an adult in good health. Both conserved end residues are part of each CDR3. The D gene is left open where the match is weak. For some rows the clone size is stated as once, few or many, or as a class when expanded; others skip it.

size | J | D | V | CDR3 | DNA
NA | TRBJ2-7 | NA | TRBV21-1 | CASSGTETEGGKGLVGEQYF | TGTGCCAGCAGTGGGACCGAGACCGAGGGAGGGAAAGGATTAGTCGGCGAGCAGTACTTC
once | TRBJ1-5 | NA | TRBV30 | CAWSQVKGNQPQHF | TGTGCCTGGAGCCAGGTTAAGGGGAATCAGCCCCAGCATTTT
NA | TRBJ1-2 | TRBD1 | TRBV5-1 | CASSLDPGQAGYGYTF | TGCGCCAGCAGCTTGGACCCCGGACAGGCTGGCTATGGCTACACCTTC
once | TRBJ1-3 | NA | TRBV7-9 | CASSFGYRVNTIYF | TGTGCCAGCAGCTTCGGATACAGGGTGAACACCATATATTTT
NA | TRBJ2-1 | TRBD2 | TRBV5-4 | CASSSGLAGANEQFF | TGTGCCAGCAGCTCTGGACTAGCGGGGGCCAATGAGCAGTTCTTC
NA | TRBJ1-5 | NA | TRBV4-3 | CASSQGANANQPQHF | TGCGCCAGCAGCCAGGGGGCCAACGCCAATCAGCCCCAGCATTTT
NA | TRBJ2-1 | TRBD2 | TRBV30 | CAWSPKRGVNEQFF | TGTGCCTGGAGTCCCAAGCGGGGGGTTAATGAGCAGTTCTTC
NA | TRBJ1-5 | NA | TRBV3-1/TRBV3-2 | CARTQATDQPQHF | TGTGCCAGGACTCAGGCTACGGATCAGCCCCAGCATTTT
NA | TRBJ2-2 | NA | TRBV6-5 | CASSYRSNTGELFF | TGTGCCAGCAGTTACCGCAGCAACACCGGGGAGCTGTTTTTT
NA | TRBJ1-4 | NA | TRBV7-8 | CASSLDGLTLFF | TGTGCCAGCAGCCTGGACGGTTTAACACTGTTTTTT
NA | TRBJ2-3 | TRBD2 | TRBV18 | CASSPQSGRRTDTQYF | TGTGCCAGCTCACCACAATCCGGGAGGCGCACAGATACGCAGTATTTT
once | TRBJ1-4 | NA | TRBV10-3 | CAISEAPNEKLFF | TGTGCCATCAGTGAAGCGCCGAATGAAAAACTGTTTTTT
NA | TRBJ2-2 | NA | TRBV5-4 | CASSLFSRGPQNTGELFF | TGTGCCAGCAGCCTTTTCAGCAGAGGTCCTCAGAACACCGGGGAGCTGTTTTTT
NA | TRBJ2-7 | NA | TRBV28 | CASSLSLNSYEQYF | TGTGCCAGCAGTTTAAGCCTGAATTCCTACGAGCAGTACTTC
NA | TRBJ1-5 | NA | TRBV28 | CASSFSLVKAHSNQPQHF | TGTGCCAGCAGTTTCTCGCTGGTAAAGGCCCATAGCAATCAGCCCCAGCATTTT
once | TRBJ1-2 | NA | TRBV2 | CASTPGVGTSGGYTF | TGTGCCAGCACCCCAGGGGTGGGGACCTCGGGCGGCTACACCTTC
NA | TRBJ1-2 | NA | TRBV7-8 | CASSLEFSVRTVIGYTF | TGTGCCAGCAGCTTAGAGTTTTCCGTTAGGACAGTGATAGGCTACACCTTC
once | TRBJ2-6 | TRBD1 | TRBV4-1 | CASSQTGQGTVGANVLTF | TGCGCCAGCAGCCAAACGGGACAGGGAACAGTTGGGGCCAACGTCCTGACTTTC
NA | TRBJ1-1 | TRBD1 | TRBV24-1 | CATRDRVVTEAFF | TGTGCCACCAGAGACAGGGTGGTCACTGAAGCTTTCTTT
NA | TRBJ1-3 | NA | TRBV19 | CASSMGLRNTIYF | TGTGCCAGTAGTATGGGACTTCGGAACACCATATATTTT
NA | TRBJ1-4 | TRBD1 | TRBV5-1 | CASSRGQGEKLFF | TGCGCCAGCAGCCGTGGACAGGGTGAAAAACTGTTTTTT
NA | TRBJ1-2 | NA | TRBV7-9 | CASSRTGTFNYGYTF | TGTGCCAGCAGCCGGACCGGGACATTTAACTATGGCTACACCTTC
NA | TRBJ1-2 | NA | TRBV3-1/TRBV3-2 | CASSPRQANYGYTF | TGTGCCAGCAGCCCCCGACAGGCTAACTATGGCTACACCTTC
few | TRBJ2-3 | TRBD2 | TRBV27 | CASSLDGLAVTDTQYF | TGTGCCAGCAGTTTAGACGGGCTAGCGGTCACAGATACGCAGTATTTT
NA | TRBJ2-5 | NA | TRBV3-1/TRBV3-2 | CASSLGLSDSKETQYF | TGTGCCAGCAGCCTTGGGCTCTCGGACTCGAAAGAGACCCAGTACTTC
NA | TRBJ1-4 | NA | TRBV11-2 | CASSPSRARNEKLFF | TGTGCCAGCAGCCCCTCGAGGGCGAGGAATGAAAAACTGTTTTTT
few | TRBJ1-6 | NA | TRBV27 | CASSDRNSPLHF | TGTGCCAGCAGTGATCGGAATTCACCCCTCCACTTT
NA | TRBJ2-2 | TRBD1 | TRBV14 | CASSQDLTGRTGELFF | TGTGCCAGCAGCCAAGATTTGACAGGGCGAACCGGGGAGCTGTTTTTT